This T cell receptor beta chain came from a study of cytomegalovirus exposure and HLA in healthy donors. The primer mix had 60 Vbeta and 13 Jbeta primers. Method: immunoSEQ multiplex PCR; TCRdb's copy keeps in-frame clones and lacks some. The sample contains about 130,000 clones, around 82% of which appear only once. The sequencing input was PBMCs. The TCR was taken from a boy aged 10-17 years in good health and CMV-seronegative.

The DNA of the CDR3 is TGTGCCAGCAGCGTAGGCGGGGGACTAGCGTCCAATGAGCAGTTCTTC. This gives the protein CASSVGGGLASNEQFF. The V gene is TRBV9, the J gene TRBJ2-1, with TRBD2 matching over 10 bases. This CDR3 spans 16 amino acids. The germline CDR1 and CDR2 sequences are SGDLS and YYNGEE. V gave up 0 bases and J gave up 6 bases; unmatched junction bases: 6. Drawing the rest from reference TRBV9 and TRBJ2-1, the complete variable domain is DSGVTQTPKHLITATGQRVTLRCSPRSGDLSVYWYQQSLDQGLQFLIQYYNGEERAKGNILERFSAQQFPDLHSELNLSSLELGDSALYFCASSVGGGLASNEQFFGPGTRLTVL.